This T cell receptor (beta chain) was identified during a study of identical twins. In germline, CDR1 is MNHNS, CDR2 SASEGT. This CDR3 region has 14 residues. Trimming took 7 bases from V and 6 from J; bases not matched to a gene: 10. Many counts were recorded for this clonotype. One entry per CDR3 protein results from TCRdb running MiXCR on the 5' RACE reads. The data hold approximately 690,000 distinct CDR3 sequences, with 5.5% to 6.5% observed a single time. The sample comprised naive T cells sorted from blood. The receptor comes from a man aged 18 to 30 in good health. The chain combines TRBV6-1 with TRBJ2-3; 7 positions match TRBD2. CDR3 nucleotide sequence: TGTGCCAGCAACTACGGCGGGAGACGGGATACGCAGTATTTT. This gives the protein CASNYGGRRDTQYF.